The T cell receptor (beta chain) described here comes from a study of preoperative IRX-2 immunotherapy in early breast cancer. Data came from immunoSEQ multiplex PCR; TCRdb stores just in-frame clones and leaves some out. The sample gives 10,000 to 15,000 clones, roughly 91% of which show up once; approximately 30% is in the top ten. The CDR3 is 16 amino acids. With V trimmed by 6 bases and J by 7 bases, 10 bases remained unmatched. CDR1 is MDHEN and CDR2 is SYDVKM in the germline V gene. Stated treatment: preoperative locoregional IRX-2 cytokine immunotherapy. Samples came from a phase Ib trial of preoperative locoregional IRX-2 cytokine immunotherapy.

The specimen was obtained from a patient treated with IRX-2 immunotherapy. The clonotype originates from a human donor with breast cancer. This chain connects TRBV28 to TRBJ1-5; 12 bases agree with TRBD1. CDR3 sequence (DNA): TGTGCCAGCAGCCCATCGGGACAGGGGGCAAACCAGCCCCAGCATTTT. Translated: CASSPSGQGANQPQHF.